The 32 T cell receptor beta chains given below trace back to one sample, sequenced in a study of cytomegalovirus exposure and HLA in healthy donors. The PCR employed 60 Vbeta primers together with 13 Jbeta primers. The data were produced by immunoSEQ multiplex PCR, yet TCRdb's version contains in-frame clones alone and is incomplete. The table records roughly 160,000 clones, roughly 80% of them present only once. The sequenced sample consisted of PBMCs. These receptors all come from a woman in her thirties in good health and CMV-seropositive.

V usage is TRBV6-6 and J usage is TRBJ1-3; D gene uncertain. Matching the DNA end better, TRBJ2-2 makes the J call doubtful. Germline loops: CDR1 MNHNY, CDR2 SVGAGI (reference sequence). The CDR3 consists of 14 residues. The CDR3 coding sequence is TGTGCCAGCCGAGCCCAGCCGAACACCGGGGAGCTGTTTTTT. Translated, it gives CASRAQPNTGELFF.

CDR3 amino acids: CASSPNRVSYEQYF. As DNA, the CDR3 is TGTGCCAGCTCACCAAACAGGGTTTCCTACGAGCAGTACTTC. The chain employs TRBV18 and TRBJ2-7, with a tentative D call TRBD1 (6 bases). V was pared by 2 bases and J by 1 base, with 9 bases between. Germline CDR1 KGHSH, CDR2 LQKENI. The CDR3 spans 14 residues.

The chain combines TRBV19 with TRBJ2-1; 8 nucleotides align to TRBD2. Germline CDR1 reads LNHDA; CDR2 reads SQIVND (reference sequence). V shed 5 bases, J shed 2 bases, and the junction held 5 bases outside the gene matches. The CDR3 spans 15 residues. The CDR3 DNA follows: TGTGCCAGTAGTCTTATTAGCGGGACCTACAATGAGCAGTTCTTC. It specifies CASSLISGTYNEQFF.

This clone was recorded a few times. The V gene is TRBV6-6, the J gene TRBJ1-2; D perhaps matches TRBD1 (5 bases). The germline gives CDR1 MNHNY, CDR2 SVGAGI (reference sequence). The ends were cut back, 6 bases at V and 9 bases at J, with 17 bases in the middle. The length of the CDR3 is 13 residues. The CDR3 DNA is TGTGCCAGCAGAATGGGGCAGGGATTGAGCTACACCTTC. It specifies CASRMGQGLSYTF.

The chain uses TRBV5-1 and TRBJ2-7, with 8 nucleotides matching TRBD1. The CDR3 has 15 amino acids. The junction had 10 bases not matched to a gene; V was cut back by 5 bases and J by 3 bases. Looked up from germline, CDR1 is SGHRS and CDR2 is YFSETQ. CDR3 bases: TGCGCCAGCAGGGACGGGACAGGAGGCTTCTACGAGCAGTACTTC. Translating it yields CASRDGTGGFYEQYF. The variable domain in full, completed from reference TRBV5-1 and TRBJ2-7, reads KAGVTQTPRYLIKTRGQQVTLSCSPISGHRSVSWYQQTPGQGLQFLFEYFSETQRNKGNFPGRFSGRQFSNSRSEMNVSTLELGDSALYLCASRDGTGGFYEQYFGPGTRLTVT.

This chain links TRBV4-1 with TRBJ1-6; D is possibly TRBD1 (6 bases). CDR3 length: 15 amino acids. Deletions cut 4 bases from V and 9 bases from J, with 16 bases between. From germline, CDR1 is MGHRA and CDR2 YSYEKL. CDR3 sequence: CASSPPGTLFSPLHF. The DNA for the CDR3 is TGCGCCAGCAGCCCTCCCGGGACATTATTTTCACCCCTCCACTTT.

This chain connects TRBV5-1 to TRBJ2-7; TRBD2 agrees at 7 bases. Trimming removed 3 bases from V and 6 bases from J; junction bases left unmatched: 12. The CDR3 loop spans 15 amino acids. Germline-derived CDR1 and CDR2 are SGHRS and YFSETQ. The CDR3 protein is CASSYNSGAPSEQYF. For the CDR3, the DNA is TGCGCCAGCAGCTATAACAGCGGGGCGCCTAGCGAGCAGTACTTC.

V gene TRBV10-3 combines with J gene TRBJ1-1, with 7 positions matching TRBD1. The CDR3 is 14 amino acids. Germline CDR1 reads ENHRY; CDR2 reads SYGVKD. Trimming took 6 bases from V and 6 from J; bases not matched to a gene: 10. The CDR3 nucleotides are TGTGCCATCAGGGACAGGTCAAAGGGAGCTGAAGCTTTCTTT. Amino acid sequence: CAIRDRSKGAEAFF.

V is TRBV7-2 and J is TRBJ1-2; 12 bases fit TRBD1. This CDR3 spans 14 amino acids. Trimming took 6 bases from V and 8 from J; bases not matched to a gene: 7. CDR1 and CDR2 from the germline V gene are SGHTA and FQGNSA. CDR3 protein: CASSFRDRGQGYTF. CDR3 nucleotide sequence: TGTGCCAGCAGTTTCCGGGACAGGGGGCAAGGCTACACCTTC.

A note on this clone: At one end, the junction sequence differs from germline, possibly due to a read error. The chain links TRBV7-9 to TRBJ2-5; no clear D. The V gene's germline CDR1 is SEHNR and CDR2 FQNEAQ (reference sequence). This CDR3 has 13 residues. Written as DNA, the CDR3 is TGTTCCAGCAGCTTTGGGCCCCTAGAGACCCAGTACTTC. Amino acids: CSSSFGPLETQYF.

The J gene is TRBJ1-2, the V gene TRBV28; D perhaps matches TRBD1 (6 bases). Trimming pared 3 bases from V and 1 base from J, leaving 9 bases between. Germline CDR1 is MDHEN and CDR2 is SYDVKM. This CDR3 has 14 amino acids. In nucleotides, the CDR3 is TGTGCCAGCAGTTTGGACAGCATTAACTATGGCTACACCTTC. Amino acids: CASSLDSINYGYTF.

This chain joins TRBV9 and TRBJ1-6, with 9 bases matching TRBD1. Germline V gives CDR1 SGDLS, CDR2 YYNGEE. With V trimmed by 0 bases and J by 10 bases, 5 bases remained unmatched. This CDR3 spans 15 amino acids. In DNA form, the CDR3 reads TGTGCCAGCAGCGTAGGAACAGGGGGCGTCTCACCCCTCCACTTT. Its protein product is CASSVGTGGVSPLHF.

This chain joins TRBV9 and TRBJ2-3; 12 bases align to TRBD2. CDR3 length: 19 amino acids. The germline gives CDR1 SGDLS, CDR2 YYNGEE. V lost 3 bases to trimming and J lost 1 base; unmatched junction nucleotides: 12. CDR3 in DNA: TGTGCCAGCAGCGCCGGGTGGCTAGCGGGGGGGCAAGGCACAGATACGCAGTATTTT. Its protein is CASSAGWLAGGQGTDTQYF.

V usage is TRBV18 and J usage is TRBJ1-1; 8 bases line up with TRBD1. There are 15 residues in the CDR3. CDR1 KGHSH and CDR2 LQKENI come from the germline V gene. The trim removed 3 bases at V and 5 bases at J, leaving 8 bases unmatched. Here the CDR3 reads CASSPSQGAQTEAFF. The CDR3 nucleotides are TGTGCCAGCTCACCGTCCCAGGGGGCGCAGACTGAAGCTTTCTTT.

The chain combines TRBV2 with TRBJ1-4; TRBD1 matches 9 bases. The germline CDR1 and CDR2 sequences are SNHLY and FYNNEI. V gave up 4 bases and J gave up 8 bases; unmatched junction bases: 8. The CDR3 has 15 amino acids. The CDR3 DNA reads as TGTGCCAGCAGTGGGGGATCGACAGGGGGGGAAAAACTGTTTTTT. This codes for CASSGGSTGGEKLFF.

V and J are TRBV7-9 and TRBJ2-3, with D possibly matching TRBD1 (6 bases). Trimming removed 4 bases at V and 6 bases at J, with 14 bases between. The CDR3 is 14 amino acids. Per germline, CDR1 SEHNR and CDR2 FQNEAQ (reference sequence). The DNA of the CDR3 is TGTGCCAGCAGCTCCCCCCAGGGGCTGGATACGCAGTATTTT. It is translated as CASSSPQGLDTQYF.

The chain employs TRBV5-4 and TRBJ1-2, with D maybe TRBD1 (5 bases). The CDR3 covers 15 residues. V shed 0 bases and J shed 5 bases, with 14 bases lying between them. Germline V gene data show CDR1 as SGHNT and CDR2 as YYREEE (reference sequence). The CDR3 is CASSLVGGKLYGYTF. The CDR3 coding sequence is TGTGCCAGCAGCTTGGTCGGGGGGAAGCTTTATGGCTACACCTTC.

This clone was seen a few times. The chain recombines TRBV6-5 with TRBJ1-6; a possible D gene is TRBD1 (5 bases). Germline CDR1 MNHEY, CDR2 SVGAGI. Trimming pared 6 bases from V and 4 bases from J, leaving 13 bases between. The CDR3 is made up of 15 amino acids. CDR3 coding DNA: TGTGCCAGCAGCACACAGGCATCTTATAATTCACCCCTCCACTTT. Translated: CASSTQASYNSPLHF.

This chain uses TRBV6-5 with TRBJ1-1, with 9 bases fitting TRBD1. V lost 2 bases to trimming and J lost 1 base; unmatched junction nucleotides: 5. The V gene's germline CDR1 is MNHEY and CDR2 SVGAGI. The CDR3 loop spans 16 amino acids. CDR3 protein: CASSYVPGQGNTEAFF. In DNA, the CDR3 is TGTGCCAGCAGTTACGTCCCGGGACAGGGGAACACTGAAGCTTTCTTT.

The table lists this clone with a count of one. This chain links TRBV9 with TRBJ2-5, with D maybe TRBD2 (5 bases). Germline values: CDR1 SGDLS, CDR2 YYNGEE. The germline V and J ends were trimmed by 4 bases and 11 bases, with 27 bases remaining between them. The CDR3 is 16 residues long. The CDR3 DNA is TGTGCCAGCAGCAATCAGAGGCCGCGGGCGGGTAGGGAGCAGTACTTC. Translated, it gives CASSNQRPRAGREQYF.

The rearrangement links TRBV28 to TRBJ2-7; D perhaps matches TRBD2 (7 bases). Germline V gene data show CDR1 as MDHEN and CDR2 as SYDVKM. The CDR3 has 14 residues. V was cut by 7 bases and J by 5 bases, with 18 bases left in between. CDR3 bases: TGTGCCAGCAAAGGGACATGGGGGGGGAACGAGCAGTACTTC. Residues: CASKGTWGGNEQYF.

The chain carries TRBV10-3 and TRBJ1-4, with TRBD1 as a possible D gene (5 bases). Deletions cut 6 bases from V and 7 bases from J, with 21 bases between. Germline V gene lookup returns CDR1 ENHRY and CDR2 SYGVKD. The CDR3 spans 16 residues. The CDR3 region is CAISPWPPGRSEKLFF. CDR3 DNA: TGTGCCATCAGCCCCTGGCCCCCAGGGAGGAGTGAAAAACTGTTTTTT.

The chain employs TRBV6-1 and TRBJ2-7; D gene ambiguous. V was pared by 3 bases and J by 0 bases, with 9 bases between. CDR3 length equals 14 residues. Germline V gene lookup returns CDR1 MNHNS and CDR2 SASEGT. CDR3 nucleotides: TGTGCCAGCAGTGATCATGGGCGCTCCTACGAGCAGTACTTC. The encoded protein is CASSDHGRSYEQYF.

The J gene is TRBJ2-7, the V gene TRBV5-5; D gene unclear. CDR1 is SGHKS, CDR2 YYEKEE, per germline (reference sequence). V lost 0 bases to trimming and J lost 2 bases, with 9 bases between them. The CDR3 runs to 14 residues. CDR3 in amino acids: CASSLEPRPYEQYF. DNA for the CDR3: TGTGCCAGCAGCTTGGAGCCCAGGCCCTACGAGCAGTACTTC.

V and J are TRBV4-3 and TRBJ1-1, with 10 bases aligning to TRBD1. V gave up 1 base and J gave up 7 bases; unmatched junction bases: 12. The CDR3 is made up of 17 amino acids. Per the germline V gene, CDR1 is LGHNA and CDR2 is YSLEER. The CDR3 reads CASSQGPPGTGDGEAFF. DNA for the CDR3: TGCGCCAGCAGCCAAGGCCCCCCCGGGACAGGGGACGGTGAAGCTTTCTTT.

The chain links TRBV4-2 to TRBJ1-6; D remains unclear. Trimming removed 7 bases at V and 7 bases at J, with 17 bases between. CDR1 LGHNA and CDR2 YNFKEQ come from the germline V gene. This CDR3 has 15 amino acids. The CDR3 region is CASMRGPAFNSPLHF. Here the CDR3 DNA reads TGTGCCAGCATGCGCGGGCCGGCATTCAATTCACCCCTCCACTTT.

This clone was counted a few times. CDR3 DNA: TGTGCCAGCAGTTACGCGTCTTCCTACGAGCAGTACTTC. This translates into CASSYASSYEQYF. V and J are TRBV6-5 and TRBJ2-7; D ambiguous. The CDR3 spans 13 residues. From germline, CDR1 is MNHEY and CDR2 SVGAGI. Trimming left V 2 bases short and J 1 base short, with 6 bases between.

V gene TRBV14 combines with J gene TRBJ1-2, with no clear D. The ends were cut back, 1 base at V and 6 bases at J, with 12 bases in the middle. Germline CDR1 reads SGHDN; CDR2 reads FVKESK. There are 14 residues in the CDR3. The CDR3 DNA follows: TGTGCCAGCAGCCAAGGCAGAAATTATAATGGCTACACCTTC. Translation: CASSQGRNYNGYTF.

The chain uses TRBV4-2 and TRBJ2-3; D may be TRBD2 (5 bases). CDR3 length: 15 amino acids. Per germline, CDR1 LGHNA and CDR2 YNFKEQ. Trimming took off 4 bases at V and 3 bases at J, with 14 bases between the two ends. The CDR3 DNA follows: TGTGCCAGCAGCCCTCCTACCCCGGGGACAGATACGCAGTATTTT. It yields the protein CASSPPTPGTDTQYF.

The chain combines TRBV6-1 with TRBJ1-4; no definite D call. This CDR3 contains 15 residues. Germline-derived CDR1 and CDR2 are MNHNS and SASEGT. Trimming cost V 0 bases and J 10 bases, with 15 bases left between them. CDR3 DNA: TGTGCCAGCAGTGAAGCAGGCGGGTTCGGAAGAAAACTGTTTTTT. This codes for CASSEAGGFGRKLFF.

This clone was found a few times. The chain employs TRBV7-2 and TRBJ1-1; 8 bases are shared with TRBD1. Germline V gene lookup returns CDR1 SGHTA and CDR2 FQGNSA. V lost 5 bases, J lost 5 bases, and 4 bases stayed unmatched. This CDR3 is built from 13 residues. The CDR3 loop is CASSPRTGTEAFF. The CDR3 nucleotides read TGTGCCAGCAGCCCACGGACAGGGACTGAAGCTTTCTTT.

This chain links TRBV4-3 with TRBJ2-2, with 10 bases fitting TRBD2. V shed 0 bases, J shed 0 bases, and the junction held 1 base outside the gene matches. CDR3 length: 17 residues. Germline V gene lookup returns CDR1 LGHNA and CDR2 YSLEER. As DNA, the CDR3 is TGCGCCAGCAGCCAAGAACTAGCGGGACCGAACACCGGGGAGCTGTTTTTT. It codes for CASSQELAGPNTGELFF.